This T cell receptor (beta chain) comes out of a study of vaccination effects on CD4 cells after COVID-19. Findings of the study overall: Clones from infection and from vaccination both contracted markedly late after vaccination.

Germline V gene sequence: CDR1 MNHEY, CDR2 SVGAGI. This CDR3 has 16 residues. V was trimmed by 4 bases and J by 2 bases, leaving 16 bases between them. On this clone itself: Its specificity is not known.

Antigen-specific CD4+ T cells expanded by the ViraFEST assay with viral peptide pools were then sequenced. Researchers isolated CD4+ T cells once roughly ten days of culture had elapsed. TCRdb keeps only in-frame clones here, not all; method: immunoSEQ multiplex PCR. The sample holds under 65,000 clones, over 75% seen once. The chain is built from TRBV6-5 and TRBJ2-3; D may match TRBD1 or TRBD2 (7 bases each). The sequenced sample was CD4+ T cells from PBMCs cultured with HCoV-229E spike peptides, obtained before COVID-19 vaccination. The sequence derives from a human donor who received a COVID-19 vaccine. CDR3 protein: CASSSRGDSPTDTQYF. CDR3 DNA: TGTGCCAGCAGTTCCCGGGGGGACAGCCCCACAGATACGCAGTATTTT.